This passage covers 2 T cell receptor beta chains from one sample sequenced in a study of cytomegalovirus exposure and HLA in healthy donors. Researchers ran the PCR with 60 Vbeta and 13 Jbeta primers. Here immunoSEQ multiplex PCR was the method, and the copy in TCRdb shows in-frame clones only, minus some. Of some 150,000 clones listed, 70% to 85% are singletons. Specimen: PBMCs. The receptor source for this set is a young man in good health and CMV-seropositive.

The chain recombines TRBV5-6 with TRBJ2-3, with D possibly TRBD1 on 6 matching bases. The V gene lost 4 bases and the J gene lost 0 bases, with 15 bases spanning the gap. The germline gives CDR1 SGHDT, CDR2 YYEEEE. This CDR3 spans 16 amino acids. This CDR3 is CASSRSAGQSTDTQYF. The DNA of the CDR3 is TGTGCCAGCAGCCGGAGTGCAGGACAGAGCACAGATACGCAGTATTTT.

This clone appeared once. J is TRBJ2-1 and V is TRBV5-1, with 8 bases matching TRBD2. CDR3 size: 15 residues. The V gene end was trimmed by 0 bases and the J gene end by 5 bases; junction bases not matched to a gene: 4. CDR1 and CDR2 (germline): SGHRS, YFSETQ. The CDR3 DNA sequence: TGCGCCAGCAGCTTGGGTTCTAGCGGGCACAATGAGCAGTTCTTC. Translated, it gives CASSLGSSGHNEQFF.